The 10 T cell receptor beta chains listed next were all sequenced from one sample in a study of T cell repertoires in cytomegalovirus infection. In TCRdb, the reads were re-called with MiXCR into one record per CDR3 protein. Of 230,000 or so distinct CDR3 sequences listed, about 38% are singletons. No cognate antigen is known for these TCRs. The material was CD8+ T cells from cultured PBMCs, obtained from culture after CMV antigen stimulation. Receptor source: a human donor in good health (CMV status not recorded). Some clones in this sample may be carry-over from other donors' samples.

The chain has TRBV12-3 or TRBV12-4 and TRBJ1-5, with 8 positions matching TRBD1. V trimming: 5 bases; J trimming: 1 base; junction bases outside the gene matches: 7. This CDR3 has 16 residues. The CDR3 sequence is CASSARQGMSNQPQHF. DNA for the CDR3: TGTGCCAGCAGTGCTCGACAGGGGATGAGCAATCAGCCCCAGCATTTT.

This clonotype turned up a few times. The chain joins TRBV7-8 to TRBJ2-7; a weak D match, TRBD1 (6 bases). CDR3 length equals 14 residues. The V end lost 1 base, the J end lost 3 bases, and 10 bases lay between the germline ends. Germline CDR1 reads SGHVS; CDR2 reads FQNEAQ. CDR3 region: CASSLGQGNYEQYF. Here the CDR3 DNA reads TGTGCCAGCAGCTTAGGGCAGGGGAACTACGAGCAGTACTTC.

This sequence joins TRBV7-6 and TRBJ2-7; 9 bases line up with TRBD1. CDR1 is SGHVS and CDR2 is FNYEAQ in the germline V gene. The CDR3 length is 15 residues. After removal of 0 bases from V and 3 bases from J, the junction contained 3 bases not matched to a gene. The CDR3 is CASSLAETGGYEQYF. The CDR3 nucleotides are TGTGCCAGCAGCTTAGCCGAGACAGGGGGCTACGAGCAGTACTTC.

This clonotype has at least ten counts. The V call is TRBV6-2 or TRBV6-3, the J call TRBJ2-1; D is unresolved. The length of the CDR3 is 13 residues. CDR1 MNHEY and CDR2 SVGEGT come from the germline V gene. V dropped 6 bases and J dropped 8 bases, with 14 bases sitting between them. The CDR3 spells CASRGSQGDEQFF. Here the CDR3 DNA reads TGTGCCAGCAGAGGCTCCCAAGGCGATGAGCAGTTCTTC.

The chain employs TRBV28 and TRBJ2-7, with D perhaps TRBD1 (5 bases). CDR1 and CDR2 (germline): MDHEN, SYDVKM. The ends were cut back, 2 bases at V and 3 bases at J, with 11 bases in the middle. This CDR3 spans 14 amino acids. The CDR3: CASSLASQGYEQYF. CDR3 sequence (DNA): TGTGCCAGCAGTTTAGCTAGTCAGGGCTACGAGCAGTACTTC.

The chain uses TRBV15 and TRBJ2-7, with 8 bases identical to TRBD2. The CDR3 loop spans 13 amino acids. With 6 bases clipped from V and 4 bases from J, the junction kept 5 bases outside the gene matches. Germline values: CDR1 LNHNV, CDR2 YYDKDF (reference sequence). The DNA for the CDR3 is TGTGCCACCAGTAGACGGGGGGGGTACGAGCAGTACTTC. Protein sequence: CATSRRGGYEQYF.

The V call is TRBV5-8, the J call TRBJ2-5, with 7 positions matching TRBD2. Germline-derived CDR1 and CDR2 are SGHTS and YDEGEE. After removal of 1 base from V and 3 bases from J, the junction contained 3 bases not matched to a gene. The CDR3 contains 14 residues. CDR3 coding DNA: TGTGCCAGCAGCTTGCGGACTAGAAAAGAGACCCAGTACTTC. Encoded protein: CASSLRTRKETQYF. Based on the CDR3 plus reference TRBV5-8 and TRBJ2-5, the full variable domain is EAGVTQSPTHLIKTRGQQATLRCSPISGHTSVYWYQQALGLGLQFLLWYDEGEERNRGNFPPRFSGRQFPNYSSELNVNALELEDSALYLCASSLRTRKETQYFGPGTRLLVL.

This clonotype was observed many times. The J gene is TRBJ2-3, the V gene TRBV12-3 or TRBV12-4; 10 bases align to TRBD1. The CDR3 spans 23 residues. The V segment lost 3 bases and the J segment 1 base; nucleotides outside the gene matches: 25. CDR3 coding DNA: TGTGCCAGCAGTTTTAGGGACAGGGGTTTCCTCGACAGGTCCAGGCAAGGCACAGATACGCAGTATTTT. Encoded protein: CASSFRDRGFLDRSRQGTDTQYF.

V and J are TRBV28 and TRBJ2-1, with 7 bases lining up with TRBD2. This CDR3 has 15 amino acids. From germline, CDR1 is MDHEN and CDR2 SYDVKM. V was clipped by 1 base and J by 5 bases; unmatched bases: 5. The CDR3 sequence: CASSLFAGTNNEQFF. Here the CDR3 DNA reads TGTGCCAGCAGTTTATTTGCGGGGACTAACAATGAGCAGTTCTTC.

This clonotype has more than one count but fewer than ten. V usage is TRBV12-3 or TRBV12-4 and J usage is TRBJ2-3; weak D call: TRBD1 (6 bases). V lost 6 bases and J 3 bases, leaving 19 bases between the germline ends. The CDR3 is 16 amino acids. The CDR3 protein is CASSRGTSKLTDTQYF. CDR3 DNA sequence: TGTGCCAGCAGCCGAGGGACATCAAAGTTGACAGATACGCAGTATTTT.